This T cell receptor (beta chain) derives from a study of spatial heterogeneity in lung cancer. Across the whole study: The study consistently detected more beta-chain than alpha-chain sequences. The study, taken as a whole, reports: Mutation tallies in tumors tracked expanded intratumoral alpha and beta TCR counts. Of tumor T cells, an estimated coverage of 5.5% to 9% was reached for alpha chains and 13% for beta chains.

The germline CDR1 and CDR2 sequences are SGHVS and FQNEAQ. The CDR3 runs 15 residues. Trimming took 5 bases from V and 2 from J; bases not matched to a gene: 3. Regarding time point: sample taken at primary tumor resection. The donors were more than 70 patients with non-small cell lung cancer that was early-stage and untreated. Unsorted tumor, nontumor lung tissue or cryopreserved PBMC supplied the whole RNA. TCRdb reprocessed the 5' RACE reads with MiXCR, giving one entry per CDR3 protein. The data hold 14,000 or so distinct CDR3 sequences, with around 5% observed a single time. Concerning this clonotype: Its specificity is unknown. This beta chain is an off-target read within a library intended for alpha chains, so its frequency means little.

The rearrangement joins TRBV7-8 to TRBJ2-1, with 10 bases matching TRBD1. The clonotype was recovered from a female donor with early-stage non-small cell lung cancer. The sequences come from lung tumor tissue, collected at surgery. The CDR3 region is CASSPGTGAYNEQFF. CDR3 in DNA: TGTGCCAGCAGCCCCGGGACAGGGGCCTACAATGAGCAGTTCTTC.